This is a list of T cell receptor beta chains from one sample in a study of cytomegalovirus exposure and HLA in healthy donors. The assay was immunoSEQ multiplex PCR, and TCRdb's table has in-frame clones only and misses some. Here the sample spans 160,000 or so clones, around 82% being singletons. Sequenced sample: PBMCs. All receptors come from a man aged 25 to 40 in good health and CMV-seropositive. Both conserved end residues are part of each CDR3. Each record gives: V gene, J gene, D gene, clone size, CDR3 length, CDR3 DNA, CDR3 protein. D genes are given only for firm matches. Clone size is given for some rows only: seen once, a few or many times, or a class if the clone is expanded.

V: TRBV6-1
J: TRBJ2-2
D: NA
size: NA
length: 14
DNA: TGTGCCAGCAACCCCGGGAGTAGGGCCGGGGAGCTGTTTTTT
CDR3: CASNPGSRAGELFF

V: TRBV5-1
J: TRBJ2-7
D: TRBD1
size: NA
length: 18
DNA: TGCGCCAGCAGCTTGGATCCGAGGGCTAACAGGGGGGTCTACGAGCAGTACTTC
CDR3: CASSLDPRANRGVYEQYF

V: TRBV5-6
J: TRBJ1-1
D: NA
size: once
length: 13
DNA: TGTGCCAGCAGCTCCACAGTGAACACTGAAGCTTTCTTT
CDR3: CASSSTVNTEAFF

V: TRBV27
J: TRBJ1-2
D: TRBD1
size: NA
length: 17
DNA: TGTGCCAGCAGCCCCCTCCCTAGACAGGGAAGGAGCTATGGCTACACCTTC
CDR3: CASSPLPRQGRSYGYTF

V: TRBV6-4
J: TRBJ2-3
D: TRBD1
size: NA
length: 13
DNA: TGTGCCAGCAGCCCAGGGGGCGAAGATACGCAGTATTTT
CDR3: CASSPGGEDTQYF

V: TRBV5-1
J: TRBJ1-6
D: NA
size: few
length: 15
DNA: TGCGCCAGCAGCCCCACAGGGCTTCGTAATTCACCCCTCCACTTT
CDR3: CASSPTGLRNSPLHF

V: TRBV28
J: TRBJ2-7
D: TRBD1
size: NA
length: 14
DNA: TGTGCCAGCAGTTTGGGGGACAGAACCTACGAGCAGTACTTC
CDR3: CASSLGDRTYEQYF

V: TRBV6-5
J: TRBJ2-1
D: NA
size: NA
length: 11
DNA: TGTGCCAGCTCGATTGGGCTTGAGCAGTTCTTC
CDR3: CASSIGLEQFF

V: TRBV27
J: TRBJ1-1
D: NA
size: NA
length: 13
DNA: TGTGCCAGCAGTTTAGAGCCGGGCACTGAAGCTTTCTTT
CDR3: CASSLEPGTEAFF

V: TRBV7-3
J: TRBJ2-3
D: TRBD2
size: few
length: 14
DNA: TGTGCCAGCAGCTTAAGCGGGGGTTCGTATACGCAGTATTTT
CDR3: CASSLSGGSYTQYF

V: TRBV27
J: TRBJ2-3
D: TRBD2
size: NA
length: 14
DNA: TGTGCCAGCAATATAGCGGGAGGCACAGATACGCAGTATTTT
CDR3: CASNIAGGTDTQYF

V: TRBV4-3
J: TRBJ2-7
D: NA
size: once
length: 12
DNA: TGCGCCAGCAGCCAGGCCGGCGGCGAGCAGTACTTC
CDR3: CASSQAGGEQYF

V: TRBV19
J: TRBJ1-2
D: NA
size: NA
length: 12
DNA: TGTGCCAGTAGTCCAGGTATCTATGGCTACACCTTC
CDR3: CASSPGIYGYTF

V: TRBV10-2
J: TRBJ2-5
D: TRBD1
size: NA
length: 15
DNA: TGCGCCAGCAGTGAAACCGGGACAGGGGCGGAGACCCAGTACTTC
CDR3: CASSETGTGAETQYF

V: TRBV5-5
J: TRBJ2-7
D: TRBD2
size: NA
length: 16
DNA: TGTGCCAGCAGCACAGGGACTAGCGGGGGTATATACGAGCAGTACTTC
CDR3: CASSTGTSGGIYEQYF

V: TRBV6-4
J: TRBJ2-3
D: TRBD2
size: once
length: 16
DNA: TGTGCCAGCAGTGACCAGGGACTAGCGGGAGCAGATACGCAGTATTTT
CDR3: CASSDQGLAGADTQYF

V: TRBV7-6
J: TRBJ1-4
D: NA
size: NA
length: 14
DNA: TGTGCCAGCAGCTCCGGACAGCTTAATGAAAAACTGTTTTTT
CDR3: CASSSGQLNEKLFF

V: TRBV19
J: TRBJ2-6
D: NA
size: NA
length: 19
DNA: TGTGCCAGTAGTATAGGTTTACAGGTTTTAAGCTCTGGGGCCAACGTCCTGACTTTC
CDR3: CASSIGLQVLSSGANVLTF

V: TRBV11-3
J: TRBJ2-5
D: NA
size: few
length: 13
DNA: TGTGCCAGCAGCTTCACAGGGTCGGGGACCCAGTACTTC
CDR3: CASSFTGSGTQYF

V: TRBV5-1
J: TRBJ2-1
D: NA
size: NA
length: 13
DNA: TGCGCCAGCAGCTTGGTTCTTAGAGGTGAGCAGTTCTTC
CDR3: CASSLVLRGEQFF

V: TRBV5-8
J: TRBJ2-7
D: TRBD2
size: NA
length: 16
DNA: TGTGCCAGCAGCTTGTGTCCTAGCGGGGTTTGCTACGAGCAGTACTTC
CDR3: CASSLCPSGVCYEQYF

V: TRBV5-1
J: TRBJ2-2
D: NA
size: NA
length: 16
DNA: TGCGCCAGCAGCTCTTATCCGGGCGGGGTCCCCGGGGAGCTGTTTTTT
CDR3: CASSSYPGGVPGELFF

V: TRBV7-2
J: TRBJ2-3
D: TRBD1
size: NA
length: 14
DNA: TGTGCCAGCAGCAACGACAGGGGGCGGGATACGCAGTATTTT
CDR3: CASSNDRGRDTQYF

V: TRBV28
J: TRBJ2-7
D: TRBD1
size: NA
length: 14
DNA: TGTGCCAGCGACCCGGGACAGGGTGGCTACGAGCAGTACTTC
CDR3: CASDPGQGGYEQYF

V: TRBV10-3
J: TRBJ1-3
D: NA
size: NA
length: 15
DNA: TGTGCCATCAGGGAACTGACAGTCTCTGGAAACACCATATATTTT
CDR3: CAIRELTVSGNTIYF

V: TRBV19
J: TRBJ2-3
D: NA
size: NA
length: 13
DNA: TGTGCCAGTAGTCTCGAGCAGGAAGATACGCAGTATTTT
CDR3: CASSLEQEDTQYF

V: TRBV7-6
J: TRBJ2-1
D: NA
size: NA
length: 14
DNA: TGTGCCAGCAGCCCGAGGAGGGATTACAATGAGCAGTTCTTC
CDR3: CASSPRRDYNEQFF

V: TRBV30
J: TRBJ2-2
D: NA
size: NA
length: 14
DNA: TGTGCCTGGAGCCGAAGGAAGGGGACCGGGGAGCTGTTTTTT
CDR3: CAWSRRKGTGELFF

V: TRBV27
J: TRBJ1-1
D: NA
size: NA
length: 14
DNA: TGTGCCAGCAGTATACAGGGCGGGTTCGCTGAAGCTTTCTTT
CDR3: CASSIQGGFAEAFF

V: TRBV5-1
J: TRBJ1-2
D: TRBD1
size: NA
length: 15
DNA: TGCGCCAGCAGCCCGGGGACAGGGTTGTCCTATGGCTACACCTTC
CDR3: CASSPGTGLSYGYTF

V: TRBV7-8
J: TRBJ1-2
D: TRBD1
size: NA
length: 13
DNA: TGTGCCAGCAGCTTAGCAGGGGGCTCAGGCTACACCTTC
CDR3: CASSLAGGSGYTF

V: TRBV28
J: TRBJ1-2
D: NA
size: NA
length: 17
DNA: TGTGCCAGCAGAACACCCACCCGCCTGTCGGCGGCCTATGGCTACACCTTC
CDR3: CASRTPTRLSAAYGYTF

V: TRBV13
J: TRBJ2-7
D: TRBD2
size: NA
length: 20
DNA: TGTGCCAGCAGGCCAAGGCTTTGTCTAGCGGGACCTAAAAGCTCCTACGAGCAGTACTTC
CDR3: CASRPRLCLAGPKSSYEQYF

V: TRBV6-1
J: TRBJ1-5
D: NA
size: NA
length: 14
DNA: TGTGCCAGCAGTGAACGAAGGGAGAGTCAGCCCCAGCATTTT
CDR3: CASSERRESQPQHF

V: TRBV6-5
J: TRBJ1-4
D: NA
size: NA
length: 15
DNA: TGTGCCAGCAGTACAGGGCATTCAACTAATGAAAAACTGTTTTTT
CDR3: CASSTGHSTNEKLFF

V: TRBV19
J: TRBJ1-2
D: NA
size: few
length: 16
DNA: TGTGCCAGTAGTATATTCGACAGAACTTCTAACTATGGCTACACCTTC
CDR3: CASSIFDRTSNYGYTF

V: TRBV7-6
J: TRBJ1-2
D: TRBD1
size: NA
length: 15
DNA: TGTGCCAGCAGCCCGGGACAGGGGTTTCACTATGGCTACACCTTC
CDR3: CASSPGQGFHYGYTF

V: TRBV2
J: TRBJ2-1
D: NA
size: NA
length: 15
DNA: TGTGCCAGCAGTGATCAGCGTCAAGTGTACAATGAGCAGTTCTTC
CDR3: CASSDQRQVYNEQFF

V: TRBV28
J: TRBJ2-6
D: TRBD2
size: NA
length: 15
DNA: TGTGCCAGCACCGCGGGAGTCTCTGGGGCCAACGTCCTGACTTTC
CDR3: CASTAGVSGANVLTF

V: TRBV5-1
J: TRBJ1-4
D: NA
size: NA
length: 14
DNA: TGCGCCAGCAGCGCCGGGCGGGGGGGCGAAAAACTGTTTTTT
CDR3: CASSAGRGGEKLFF

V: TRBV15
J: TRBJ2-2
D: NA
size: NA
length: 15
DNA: TGTGCCACCAGCAGAGAGGCGGGTTGGACCGGGGAGCTGTTTTTT
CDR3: CATSREAGWTGELFF

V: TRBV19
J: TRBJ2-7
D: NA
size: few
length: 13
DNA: TGTGCCAGTAGCACAGTACCATCCTACGAGCAGTACTTC
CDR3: CASSTVPSYEQYF

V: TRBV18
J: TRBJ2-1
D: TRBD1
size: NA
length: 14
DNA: TGTGCCAGCTCCGGGACAGTTTCCTACAATGAGCAGTTCTTC
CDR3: CASSGTVSYNEQFF

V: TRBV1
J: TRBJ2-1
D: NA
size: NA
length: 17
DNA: TGCACCAGCAGCCAAGATTTGACTAGCGGGGAATACAATGAGCAGTTCTTC
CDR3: CTSSQDLTSGEYNEQFF

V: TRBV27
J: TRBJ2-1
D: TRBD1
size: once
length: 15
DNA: TGTGCCAGCAGTTCAGAGACAGGGGGCCACAATGAGCAGTTCTTC
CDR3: CASSSETGGHNEQFF

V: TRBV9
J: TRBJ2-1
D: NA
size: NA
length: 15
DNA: TGTGCCAGCAGCGTAGATAGCGGCTCCTACAATGAGCAGTTCTTC
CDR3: CASSVDSGSYNEQFF

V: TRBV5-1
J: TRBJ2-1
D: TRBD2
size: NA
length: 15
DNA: TGCGCCAGCAGCGGGCTAGCGGGGGAGACCAATGAGCAGTTCTTC
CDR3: CASSGLAGETNEQFF

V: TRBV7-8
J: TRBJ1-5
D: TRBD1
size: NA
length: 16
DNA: TGTGCCAGCCGCAGGGGGCGCGGTTATAGCAATCAGCCCCAGCATTTT
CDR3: CASRRGRGYSNQPQHF

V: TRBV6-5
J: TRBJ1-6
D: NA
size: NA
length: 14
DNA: TGTGCCAGCAGTTACGTGACAGTCCCTTCACCCCTCCACTTT
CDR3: CASSYVTVPSPLHF

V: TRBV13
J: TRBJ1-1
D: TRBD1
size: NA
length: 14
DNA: TGTGCCAGCAGTTTCCGGGACAGCAACACTGAAGCTTTCTTT
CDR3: CASSFRDSNTEAFF

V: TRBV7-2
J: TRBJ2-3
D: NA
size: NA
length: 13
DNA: TGTGCCAGCAGGCCGGGGTCGGCGGATGCGCAGTATTTT
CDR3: CASRPGSADAQYF

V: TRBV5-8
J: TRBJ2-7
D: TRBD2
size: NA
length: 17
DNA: TGTGCCAGCAGCTCCTACAAACTGACTAGCGGGATAGACGAGCAGTACTTC
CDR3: CASSSYKLTSGIDEQYF

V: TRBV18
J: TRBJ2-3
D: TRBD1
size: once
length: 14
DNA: TGTGCCAGCTCAAGGACAGGGTGGGCAGATACGCAGTATTTT
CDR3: CASSRTGWADTQYF

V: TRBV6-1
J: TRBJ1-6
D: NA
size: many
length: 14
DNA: TGTGCCAGCAGTGCTGGGCCCTATAATTCACCCCTCCACTTT
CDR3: CASSAGPYNSPLHF

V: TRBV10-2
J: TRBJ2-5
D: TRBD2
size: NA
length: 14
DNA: TGCGCCAGCAGTAGCGGGACTAGGGGAGAGACCCAGTACTTC
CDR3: CASSSGTRGETQYF